This TCR beta chain appears in the sequencing data of a study of blood T cell repertoires in COVID-19. Overall study context: Sites in the United States, Italy and Spain provided acute and convalescent COVID-19 samples.

Original data processing: Reference gene primer amplification gave estimated nucleated cell counts. Some clones are missing from TCRdb's copy, which holds only in-frame ones; the method was immunoSEQ multiplex PCR. That table gives V, J and clone size, and the DNA gave D and trimming. The top ten hold approximately 4.5% of the sample, which has approximately 180,000 clones, more than 75% seen once. After removal of 1 base from V and 5 bases from J, the junction contained 6 bases not matched to a gene. The CDR3 contains 15 residues. Germline CDR1 reads SGHTA; CDR2 reads FQGNSA. The specimen was peripheral blood. This rearrangement joins TRBV7-2 to TRBJ2-3; 7 nucleotides line up with TRBD2. The clonotype comes from a human donor in a cohort sampled during active COVID-19. CDR3 sequence reads: CASSLVRERVDTQYF. CDR3 DNA sequence: TGTGCCAGCAGCTTAGTGCGGGAGAGGGTAGATACGCAGTATTTT. The whole variable domain, remainder taken from reference TRBV7-2 and TRBJ2-3, is GAGVSQSPSNKVTEKGKDVELRCDPISGHTALYWYRQSLGQGLEFLIYFQGNSAPDKSGLPSDRFSAERTGGSVSTLTIQRTQQEDSAVYLCASSLVRERVDTQYFGPGTRLTVL.